The subject of this entry is one T cell receptor (beta chain). The target antigen is unknown. This record comes from a study of beta chain features in type 1 diabetes. General study findings and limits: Shortening that was moderate but significant affected the TCRB CDR3s of Type 1 diabetes patients in all four CD4+ subsets.

Trimming cost V 5 bases and J 0 bases, with 11 bases left between them. Germline CDR1 and CDR2: MNHNS and SASEGT. The CDR3 extends over 14 amino acids. CD45RO/CCR7/CD25/CD127/CD95/CD27 sorting isolated CD4+ naive, central memory, regulatory and stem cell-like memory cells. Since all of the isolated RNA was reverse transcribed, expressed TCRB transcripts were what got sequenced. Some 3.6 million reads on average were seen across naive, central memory and regulatory T cell samples. The repertoire was sequenced with immunoSEQ multiplex PCR; TCRdb's copy has only in-frame clones and lacks some. The repertoire holds around 250,000 clones, roughly an eighth seen once, with roughly 0.018% in the top ten.

This chain joins TRBV6-1 and TRBJ2-7, with D possibly matching TRBD2 (6 bases). The clonotype comes from a young man with type 1 diabetes. Sequencing was performed on naive CD4+ T cells from blood. DNA of the CDR3: TGTGCCAGCAGTCATAGCGGATCCTCCTACGAGCAGTACTTC. Amino acid sequence: CASSHSGSSYEQYF.